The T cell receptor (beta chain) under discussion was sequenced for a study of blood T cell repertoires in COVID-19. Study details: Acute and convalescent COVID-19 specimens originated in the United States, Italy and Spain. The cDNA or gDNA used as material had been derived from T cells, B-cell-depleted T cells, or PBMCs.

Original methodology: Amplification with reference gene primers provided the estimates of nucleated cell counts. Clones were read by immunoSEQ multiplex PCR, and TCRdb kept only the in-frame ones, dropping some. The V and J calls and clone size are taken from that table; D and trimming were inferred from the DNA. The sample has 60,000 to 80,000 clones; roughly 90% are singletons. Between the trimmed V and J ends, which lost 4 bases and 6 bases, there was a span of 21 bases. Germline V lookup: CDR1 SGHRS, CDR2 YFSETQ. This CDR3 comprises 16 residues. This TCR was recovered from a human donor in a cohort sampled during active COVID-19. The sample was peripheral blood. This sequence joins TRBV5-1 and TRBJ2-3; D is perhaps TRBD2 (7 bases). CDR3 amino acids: CASSPPLGGGPDTQYF. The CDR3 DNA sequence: TGCGCCAGCAGCCCCCCATTGGGGGGGGGCCCCGATACGCAGTATTTT. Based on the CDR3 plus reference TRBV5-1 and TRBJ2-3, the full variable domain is KAGVTQTPRYLIKTRGQQVTLSCSPISGHRSVSWYQQTPGQGLQFLFEYFSETQRNKGNFPGRFSGRQFSNSRSEMNVSTLELGDSALYLCASSPPLGGGPDTQYFGPGTRLTVL.